Following are 14 T cell receptor beta chains from one sample sequenced in a study of shared clonotypes between healthy human individuals. The naive CD8 population came from CD45RO-negative cells selected for CCR7, without terminally differentiated effector memory CD45RA+ cells. Data came from immunoSEQ multiplex PCR; TCRdb stores just in-frame clones and leaves some out. This sample has some 2,000,000 clones, with over 85% found just once. Sequencing was carried out using naive CD8+ T cells sorted from blood. Receptors originate from a man aged 18 to 29 in good health.

This sequence joins TRBV6-1 and TRBJ1-4; D uncertain. The CDR3 is 13 residues long. Germline loops: CDR1 MNHNS, CDR2 SASEGT. Between the trimmed V and J ends, which lost 8 bases and 1 base, there was a span of 8 bases. Written as DNA, the CDR3 is TGTGCCAGCTGGGCAGGAACTAATGAAAAACTGTTTTTT. Its protein is CASWAGTNEKLFF.

The rearrangement joins TRBV9 to TRBJ1-1, with D tentatively TRBD1 (6 bases). Trimming stripped 5 bases from V and 6 bases from J, with 11 bases between. CDR1 SGDLS and CDR2 YYNGEE come from the germline V gene. The CDR3 loop spans 12 amino acids. CDR3 loop: CASSQGTSEAFF. The DNA for the CDR3 is TGTGCCAGCAGTCAGGGGACCTCTGAAGCTTTCTTT.

V gene TRBV7-9 combines with J gene TRBJ1-1; TRBD1 might be the D (5 bases). CDR1 is SEHNR, CDR2 FQNEAQ, per germline (reference sequence). CDR3 length equals 12 residues. V was clipped by 8 bases and J by 5 bases, with 12 bases between them. In DNA, the CDR3 is TGTGCCAGCCAAATGGGGGGGACTGAAGCTTTCTTT. This encodes CASQMGGTEAFF.

This clone was seen a single time. This chain joins TRBV7-9 and TRBJ2-1, with D uncertain. Trimming cost V 2 bases and J 6 bases, with 14 bases left between them. The length of the CDR3 is 15 residues. The germline V gene encodes CDR1 SEHNR and CDR2 FQNEAQ (reference sequence). DNA for the CDR3: TGTGCCAGCAGCTTAACGATTAGCCTTGGCAATGAGCAGTTCTTC. Amino acid sequence: CASSLTISLGNEQFF.

This chain uses TRBV5-4 with TRBJ2-1; 9 nucleotides line up with TRBD2. The CDR3 runs to 16 residues. Germline trimming cut 4 bases from V and 9 bases from J; bases unmatched to any gene: 14. Germline CDR1 and CDR2: SGHNT and YYREEE (reference sequence). CDR3 in amino acids: CASSQTGTSLNIEQFF. CDR3 nucleotide sequence: TGTGCCAGCAGCCAAACCGGGACTAGCCTTAATATTGAGCAGTTCTTC.

The V and J genes are TRBV4-3 and TRBJ2-5; D is unclear. V lost 6 bases and J lost 5, with 13 bases in between. The CDR3 contains 13 residues. Germline-derived CDR1 and CDR2 are LGHNA and YSLEER. The CDR3 nucleotides are TGCGCCAGCAGTTGGGTGCGTGGGGAGACCCAGTACTTC. Amino acid sequence: CASSWVRGETQYF.

This chain connects TRBV4-1 to TRBJ1-1; no definite D call. Germline-derived CDR1 and CDR2 are MGHRA and YSYEKL. This CDR3 spans 18 amino acids. V was trimmed by 3 bases and J by 0 bases, leaving 20 bases between them. CDR3 loop: CASSQDTPVGFMNTEAFF. The CDR3 nucleotides read TGCGCCAGCAGCCAGGATACACCGGTGGGATTCATGAACACTGAAGCTTTCTTT.

This clone appeared once. This sample includes further DNA sequences coding for the same CDR3. J is TRBJ2-7 and V is TRBV9, with 7 bases identical to TRBD2. CDR1 is SGDLS and CDR2 is YYNGEE in the germline V gene. There are 14 residues in the CDR3. V was pared by 4 bases and J by 1 base, with 5 bases of the junction left unmatched. CDR3 region: CASSPGTISYEQYF. The CDR3, as DNA: TGTGCCAGCAGCCCCGGGACTATATCCTACGAGCAGTACTTC. The entire variable domain, with the rest obtained from reference TRBV9 and TRBJ2-7, is as follows: DSGVTQTPKHLITATGQRVTLRCSPRSGDLSVYWYQQSLDQGLQFLIQYYNGEERAKGNILERFSAQQFPDLHSELNLSSLELGDSALYFCASSPGTISYEQYFGPGTRLTVT.

The chain has TRBV11-2 and TRBJ2-7; D remains unclear. Germline V gene lookup returns CDR1 SGHAT and CDR2 FQNNGV. The ends were cut back, 1 base at V and 2 bases at J, with 6 bases in the middle. This CDR3 is built from 13 residues. CDR3 in DNA: TGTGCCAGCAGCTTAGCCACCCCCTACGAGCAGTACTTC. Protein: CASSLATPYEQYF.

The chain has TRBV6-1 and TRBJ2-3; TRBD1 agrees at 7 bases. After removal of 2 bases from V and 2 bases from J, the junction contained 7 bases not matched to a gene. Per germline, CDR1 MNHNS and CDR2 SASEGT. This CDR3 has 16 amino acids. DNA for the CDR3: TGTGCCAGCAGTGAATGGGCCGGGACAGACACAGATACGCAGTATTTT. Amino acids: CASSEWAGTDTDTQYF.

Worth noting for this clone: Other nucleotide sequences from this sample produce the same CDR3. V gene TRBV6-6 combines with J gene TRBJ1-5; D ambiguous. The germline V gene has CDR1 MNHNY and CDR2 SVGAGI (reference sequence). The V gene lost 1 base and the J gene lost 0 bases, with 4 bases spanning the gap. This CDR3 spans 14 amino acids. The CDR3 sequence: CASSYWDSNQPQHF. Written as DNA, the CDR3 is TGTGCCAGCAGTTACTGGGATAGCAATCAGCCCCAGCATTTT.

The chain couples TRBV7-9 to TRBJ2-7, with 9 bases that match TRBD1. V lost 7 bases, J lost 1 base, and 8 bases stayed unmatched. From germline, CDR1 is SEHNR and CDR2 FQNEAQ (reference sequence). This CDR3 has 15 residues. The CDR3 nucleotides read TGTGCCAGCACAGGCCGGGGACAGGGATCCTACGAGCAGTACTTC. Amino acids: CASTGRGQGSYEQYF.

This clone was seen a single time. The chain is built from TRBV27 and TRBJ2-3; D is possibly TRBD2 (5 bases). Trimming stripped 5 bases from V and 6 bases from J, with 9 bases between. The CDR3 is 12 residues long. From germline, CDR1 is MNHEY and CDR2 SMNVEV (reference sequence). CDR3 bases: TGTGCCAGCAGTGGACTCTCGGATACGCAGTATTTT. Translating gives CASSGLSDTQYF.

The rearrangement links TRBV4-1 to TRBJ2-2, with D perhaps matching TRBD1 or TRBD2 (5 bases each). V was trimmed by 4 bases and J by 3 bases, leaving 24 bases between them. The CDR3 loop spans 19 amino acids. Germline CDR1 is MGHRA and CDR2 is YSYEKL. The CDR3 nucleotides read TGCGCCAGCAGCCTTGAGGGGCAGGGAATCGACTGGCACACCGGGGAGCTGTTTTTT. Translating gives CASSLEGQGIDWHTGELFF.